The 24 T cell receptor beta chains listed next were all sequenced from one sample in a study of CD8 T cells in ankylosing spondylitis. The study's findings and limits: Blood from ankylosing spondylitis patients appeared to carry a characteristic roughly 8-variant TCR beta motif.

Antigen specificity for these receptors is unknown. TCRdb called the 5' RACE reads again in MiXCR, with one record for every CDR3 protein. The sample has roughly 490,000 distinct CDR3 sequences; about 5.7% are singletons. Sequencing was carried out using blood, either unsorted or a sorted T cell fraction (not recorded which). These receptors originate from a male donor with ankylosing spondylitis.

This clonotype has ten or more counts. The chain is built from TRBV28 and TRBJ1-1, with D uncertain. The V end lost 10 bases, the J end lost 0 bases, and 12 bases lay between the germline ends. The CDR3 contains 13 residues. Germline V lookup: CDR1 MDHEN, CDR2 SYDVKM. DNA of the CDR3: TGTGCCACCATACCACACCTGAACACTGAAGCTTTCTTT. Encoded protein: CATIPHLNTEAFF.

This clonotype was observed many times. The chain carries TRBV4-3 and TRBJ1-2; 7 bases line up with TRBD1. Germline V gene data show CDR1 as LGHNA and CDR2 as YSLEER. V lost 4 bases to trimming and J lost 2 bases; unmatched junction nucleotides: 13. CDR3 length: 17 residues. CDR3 in DNA: TGCGCCAGCAGCCCACTTTCTGCCGGGACAGAAAACTATGGCTACACCTTC. Its translation: CASSPLSAGTENYGYTF.

This clonotype was observed a few times. The chain uses TRBV12-3 or TRBV12-4 and TRBJ2-5; D may be TRBD2 (5 bases). CDR3 length equals 14 residues. V lost 2 bases, J lost 5 bases, and 12 bases lay in between. The CDR3 is CASSLLHRGETQYF. The CDR3 DNA sequence: TGTGCCAGCAGTTTACTGCACCGAGGGGAGACCCAGTACTTC.

This clonotype was observed many times. The chain recombines TRBV29-1 with TRBJ1-3; TRBD1 aligns across 11 bases. The CDR3 covers 17 residues. Per the germline V gene, CDR1 is SQVTM and CDR2 is ANQGSEA. V was clipped by 0 bases and J by 5 bases; unmatched bases: 9. This CDR3 is CSVEDRGQGAIRNTIYF. The DNA for the CDR3 is TGCAGCGTTGAAGATCGAGGACAGGGGGCGATCAGAAACACCATATATTTT.

This clonotype came up many times. This chain joins TRBV20-1 and TRBJ2-4; D perhaps matches TRBD2 (6 bases). The germline V gene encodes CDR1 DFQATT and CDR2 SNEGSKA (reference sequence). V lost 0 bases to trimming and J lost 15 bases, with 15 bases between them. CDR3 length: 12 amino acids. The CDR3 sequence: CSARDGRFNLYF. CDR3 in DNA: TGCAGTGCTAGAGATGGGAGGTTTAACCTGTACTTC.

This clonotype was counted between two and nine times. This chain uses TRBV4-2 with TRBJ2-1; D perhaps matches TRBD2 (5 bases). Trimming pared 4 bases from V and 5 bases from J, leaving 15 bases between. Germline V gene lookup returns CDR1 LGHNA and CDR2 YNFKEQ. The CDR3 totals 15 residues. CDR3 DNA sequence: TGTGCCAGCAGCCGTACAACGGGAACGGACAATGAGCAGTTCTTC. Translated, it gives CASSRTTGTDNEQFF.

The chain links TRBV30 to TRBJ1-1, with TRBD1 matching 8 bases. Per the germline V gene, CDR1 is GTSNPN and CDR2 is SVGIG (reference sequence). J was trimmed by 0 bases and V by 0 bases; bases with no gene match: 6. There are 16 residues in the CDR3. The DNA of the CDR3 is TGTGCCTGGAGTGTACAGGGGGTTCCAATGAACACTGAAGCTTTCTTT. Translation: CAWSVQGVPMNTEAFF.

There are many counts of this clonotype. The J gene is TRBJ1-2, the V gene TRBV7-2; D not certain. V shed 3 bases and J shed 7 bases, with 9 bases lying between them. CDR3 length: 12 amino acids. Germline-derived CDR1 and CDR2 are SGHTA and FQGNSA. CDR3 sequence: CASSFRELGYTF. In DNA, the CDR3 is TGTGCCAGCAGCTTCCGGGAGCTTGGCTACACCTTC.

This clonotype has a handful of counts. This rearrangement joins TRBV27 to TRBJ2-3, with D possibly TRBD2 on 5 matching bases. The CDR3 runs 15 residues. The germline gives CDR1 MNHEY, CDR2 SMNVEV (reference sequence). The ends were cut back, 6 bases at V and 0 bases at J, with 13 bases in the middle. The DNA of the CDR3 is TGTGCCAGCAGGACTACACCCACTAGCACAGATACGCAGTATTTT. Its translation: CASRTTPTSTDTQYF.

This clonotype has a count of ten or more. This chain connects TRBV29-1 to TRBJ1-1; 8 positions agree with TRBD1. Per germline, CDR1 SQVTM and CDR2 ANQGSEA. The CDR3 sequence is 14 residues long. V trimming: 7 bases; J trimming: 1 base; junction bases outside the gene matches: 8. Here the CDR3 reads CSGWAGGQNTEAFF. The CDR3 coding sequence is TGCAGCGGGTGGGCAGGGGGCCAGAACACTGAAGCTTTCTTT.

This clonotype was found many times. The chain employs TRBV5-1 and TRBJ2-7, with 8 bases identical to TRBD1. The CDR3 has 13 residues. Germline loops: CDR1 SGHRS, CDR2 YFSETQ. The ends lost 7 bases at V and 3 bases at J; junction bases unmatched: 6. The CDR3 protein is CASGLDRDYEQYF. CDR3 coding DNA: TGCGCCAGCGGCCTGGACAGGGACTACGAGCAGTACTTC.

The sample holds many counts of this clonotype. V usage is TRBV20-1 and J usage is TRBJ2-3; D ambiguous. The CDR3 runs 16 residues. V dropped 0 bases and J dropped 8 bases, with 21 bases sitting between them. Germline CDR1 reads DFQATT; CDR2 reads SNEGSKA (reference sequence). The chain's CDR3 is CSARDSKHTSSGTQYF. The CDR3 nucleotides are TGCAGTGCTAGAGATAGTAAGCACACCTCGTCAGGTACGCAGTATTTT.

In this sample, this clonotype turned up a few times. V gene TRBV3-1 combines with J gene TRBJ2-4; no clear D. Germline loops: CDR1 LGHDT, CDR2 YNNKEL (reference sequence). CDR3 size: 14 residues. Trimming removed 5 bases at V and 8 bases at J, with 16 bases between. CDR3 nucleotides: TGTGCCAGCAGCTTTGATACTTTTACGGACATTCAGTACTTC. Its translation: CASSFDTFTDIQYF.

This clonotype has more than one count but fewer than ten. The chain links TRBV4-3 to TRBJ1-1; the D gene is possibly TRBD1 (5 bases). The germline V gene encodes CDR1 LGHNA and CDR2 YSLEER. Trimming left V 8 bases short and J 3 bases short, with 19 bases between. The CDR3 consists of 15 residues. DNA of the CDR3: TGCGCCAGCGGGCGGGGCGTTAATACCGACACTGAAGCTTTCTTT. Amino acid sequence: CASGRGVNTDTEAFF.

The gene calls are TRBV20-1 and TRBJ2-7, with 8 nucleotides matching TRBD2. The CDR3 covers 12 residues. Germline V gene sequence: CDR1 DFQATT, CDR2 SNEGSKA (reference sequence). J lost 10 bases, V lost 5 bases, and 10 bases had no gene match. In DNA, the CDR3 is TGCAGTGCTTCCGGGGTAGCGGGATCCCAGTACTTC. It codes for CSASGVAGSQYF.

This clonotype was observed at least ten times. This sequence joins TRBV29-1 and TRBJ2-3; TRBD1 or TRBD2 may be the D gene (5 bases each). V lost 4 bases, J lost 1 base, and 9 bases lay in between. The CDR3 has 13 amino acids. Germline V CDR1 and CDR2: SQVTM, ANQGSEA. This chain's CDR3 is CSVVGPRTDTQYF. CDR3 nucleotide sequence: TGCAGCGTTGTGGGACCACGCACAGATACGCAGTATTTT.

In its sample, this clonotype was seen many times. The chain couples TRBV7-9 to TRBJ1-2, with D hard to call. Between the trimmed V and J ends, which lost 8 bases and 4 bases, there was a span of 20 bases. In germline, CDR1 is SEHNR, CDR2 FQNEAQ (reference sequence). The CDR3 spans 15 residues. The CDR3 here is CASSLNEGLVYGYTF. Written as DNA, the CDR3 is TGTGCCAGCTCCCTTAACGAGGGTCTAGTCTATGGCTACACCTTC.

The CDR3 sequence: CASSWGTPGDTEAFF. CDR3 DNA sequence: TGTGCCAGCAGCTGGGGGACACCTGGCGACACTGAAGCTTTCTTT. This chain joins TRBV5-5 and TRBJ1-1; D is possibly TRBD1 (6 bases). Germline-derived CDR1 and CDR2 are SGHKS and YYEKEE (reference sequence). This CDR3 has 15 amino acids. Deletions cut 3 bases from V and 3 bases from J, with 15 bases between.

This clonotype was detected ten times or more. The chain employs TRBV6-1 and TRBJ2-7; perhaps TRBD1 as D (6 bases). V was shortened by 7 bases and J by 3 bases, with 19 bases between the two germline ends. The length of the CDR3 is 15 residues. Germline-derived CDR1 and CDR2 are MNHNS and SASEGT. The CDR3 nucleotides read TGTGCCAGCACCCTCCTTCCAGGGGAAGGCTACGAGCAGTACTTC. This translates into CASTLLPGEGYEQYF.

This clonotype was recorded at least ten times. This chain links TRBV5-1 with TRBJ1-3; D is perhaps TRBD1 (5 bases). Trimming pared 0 bases from V and 4 bases from J, leaving 11 bases between. This CDR3 comprises 15 residues. Germline CDR1 SGHRS, CDR2 YFSETQ. The CDR3 DNA follows: TGCGCCAGCAGCTTGGTCTCAGGGACCGGAAACACCATATATTTT. The encoded protein is CASSLVSGTGNTIYF.

This clonotype has only a few counts. The junction differs from germline at one of its ends, possibly a read error. This rearrangement joins TRBV5-6 to TRBJ2-5; weak D call: TRBD2 (6 bases). Germline CDR1 reads SGHDT; CDR2 reads YYEEEE. CDR3 length equals 15 residues. The DNA for the CDR3 is TGTGCCAGCAGCGTATACGGGCGGGACCATGAGACCCAGTACTTC. It codes for CASSVYGRDHETQYF.

This clonotype was counted ten times or more. The genes are TRBV28 and TRBJ2-4; TRBD1 matches at 8 bases. J lost 7 bases, V lost 6 bases, and 5 bases had no gene match. Looked up from germline, CDR1 is MDHEN and CDR2 is SYDVKM. The length of the CDR3 is 13 residues. The CDR3, as DNA: TGTGCCAGCAGACTGGACAGGGTGAACATTCAGTACTTC. It encodes CASRLDRVNIQYF.

This clonotype showed up many times. The rearrangement links TRBV10-3 to TRBJ2-7, with D possibly matching TRBD1 (5 bases). The CDR3 runs 12 residues. Between the trimmed V and J ends, which lost 4 bases and 6 bases, there was a span of 10 bases. Germline values: CDR1 ENHRY, CDR2 SYGVKD. DNA for the CDR3: TGTGCCATCAGTGCGCAGGGTTCCGAGCAGTACTTC. Amino acids: CAISAQGSEQYF.

This clonotype occurred a few times. V is TRBV12-3 or TRBV12-4 and J is TRBJ2-5, with D possibly being TRBD2 (6 bases). The CDR3 runs 15 residues. V was trimmed by 0 bases and J by 5 bases, leaving 13 bases between them. Written as DNA, the CDR3 is TGTGCCAGCAGTTTAGCAGGGGACGGGGGTGAGACCCAGTACTTC. It is translated as CASSLAGDGGETQYF.